This TCR beta chain was captured in a study of OX40 agonist ivuxolimab in advanced cancers. Study at large: The mean age was approximately 60 years, ranging from 23 to 79, with more than 70% of participants male. People who had prior anti-PD-1, anti-PD-L1 or anti-CTLA-4 therapy could take part, and approximately 43% had some.

Drawing of blood for sampling happened at baseline, at cycle 4 day 1, and at cycle 7 day 1. Comments on this clone: The antigen is undetermined.

The assay was immunoSEQ multiplex PCR, and TCRdb's table has in-frame clones only and misses some. Among under 65,000 clones listed, 88% were seen once. Study-wide findings and caveats: Dose levels from 0.1 to 3.0 mg/kg saw CD4+ and CD8+ blood T cells expand clonally by week 6.

Germline V gene data show CDR1 as SGHRS and CDR2 as YFSETQ. The CDR3 consists of 14 residues. V dropped 6 bases and J dropped 8 bases, with 18 bases sitting between them. Source: CD4+ or CD8+ T cells sorted from blood, taken in a trial of the OX40 agonist ivuxolimab. The receptor's source is an adult with an advanced solid tumor such as melanoma, head and neck, liver or kidney cancer. J is TRBJ2-1 and V is TRBV5-1; perhaps TRBD2 as D (5 bases). CDR3 residues: CASIRTPAGYEQFF. The CDR3 nucleotides are TGCGCCAGCATAAGGACTCCGGCCGGGTATGAGCAGTTCTTC.